This TCR beta chain was observed in a study of blood T cell repertoires in COVID-19. Overall study context: Acute-phase and convalescent COVID-19 samples originated in the United States, Italy and Spain.

TCRdb's copy holds only in-frame clones and misses some; the assay was immunoSEQ multiplex PCR. There are some 350,000 clones in the sample; 80% to 90% occur only once, and 0.9% to 1.1% lies in the top ten. Germline V gene lookup returns CDR1 MDHEN and CDR2 SYDVKM. The CDR3 extends over 17 amino acids. After removal of 6 bases from V and 2 bases from J, the junction contained 14 bases not matched to a gene. The clonotype comes from a man aged 18 to 35 who had recovered from COVID-19. V usage is TRBV28 and J usage is TRBJ2-7, with 9 bases lining up with TRBD1. Source material: PBMCs or T cells enriched from blood (not recorded which). CDR3 DNA: TGTGCCAGCAGCTCCTGGGCGGGGACAGGGAGAACCTACGAGCAGTACTTC. It yields the protein CASSSWAGTGRTYEQYF.